This is a list of T cell receptor beta chains from one sample in a study of graft-versus-host responses after intestinal transplantation. Clones were sequenced by immunoSEQ multiplex PCR, and TCRdb holds only the in-frame ones, with some missing. The sample comprises 100,000 to 120,000 clones, 93% of which are singletons, and roughly 0.5% rests with the top ten. No antigen has been assigned to these receptors. The sample consisted of unstimulated CD8+ T cells sorted from spleen or lymph node cells, taken before intestinal transplant. The receptors stem from a human donor who received an intestinal transplant. Each CDR3 is given without its conserved first and last residue. A D gene is named only where the DNA matches it firmly.

D gene: TRBD2; V gene: TRBV6-5; J gene: TRBJ2-1; CDR3 length: 14; CDR3 protein: ASSSPRSSGINEQF
D gene: TRBD1; V gene: TRBV27; J gene: TRBJ1-4; CDR3 length: 11; CDR3 protein: ASGPAGGQKLF
D gene: NA; V gene: TRBV27; J gene: TRBJ2-2; CDR3 length: 11; CDR3 protein: ASSYGNLGELF
D gene: NA; V gene: TRBV7-2; J gene: TRBJ2-1; CDR3 length: 11; CDR3 protein: ASSPHTQAGAF
D gene: TRBD2; V gene: TRBV18; J gene: TRBJ2-3; CDR3 length: 15; CDR3 protein: ASSSLDSGRIEDTQY
D gene: NA; V gene: TRBV6-5; J gene: TRBJ2-2; CDR3 length: 11; CDR3 protein: ASSYSQGEELF
D gene: NA; V gene: TRBV10-2; J gene: TRBJ2-1; CDR3 length: 11; CDR3 protein: ASSESSYNEQF
D gene: TRBD2; V gene: TRBV11-2; J gene: TRBJ2-1; CDR3 length: 14; CDR3 protein: ASSFRTSGRNNEQF
D gene: NA; V gene: TRBV4-1; J gene: TRBJ2-1; CDR3 length: 12; CDR3 protein: ASSQVGMRNEQF
D gene: TRBD1; V gene: TRBV19; J gene: TRBJ1-1; CDR3 length: 13; CDR3 protein: ASSIYRGLGTEAF
D gene: NA; V gene: TRBV4-1; J gene: TRBJ2-1; CDR3 length: 13; CDR3 protein: ASSQIGPTDNEQF
D gene: TRBD1; V gene: TRBV15; J gene: TRBJ2-7; CDR3 length: 13; CDR3 protein: ATSREGTGADEQY
D gene: TRBD1; V gene: TRBV4-1; J gene: TRBJ2-3; CDR3 length: 15; CDR3 protein: ASRPEMTGDLTDTQY
D gene: NA; V gene: TRBV2; J gene: TRBJ2-7; CDR3 length: 13; CDR3 protein: ASSEDQGAFYEQY
D gene: TRBD1; V gene: TRBV10-3; J gene: TRBJ2-7; CDR3 length: 14; CDR3 protein: AISESMGQHSYEQY
D gene: NA; V gene: TRBV30; J gene: TRBJ1-1; CDR3 length: 11; CDR3 protein: AWSVGMNTEAF
D gene: NA; V gene: TRBV9; J gene: TRBJ1-1; CDR3 length: 13; CDR3 protein: ASSPRGQTNTEAF
D gene: TRBD1; V gene: TRBV18; J gene: TRBJ1-1; CDR3 length: 15; CDR3 protein: ASSPVRDRGRNTEAF
D gene: NA; V gene: TRBV5-1; J gene: TRBJ2-7; CDR3 length: 10; CDR3 protein: ASSQGYYEQY
D gene: TRBD2; V gene: TRBV5-1; J gene: TRBJ2-1; CDR3 length: 14; CDR3 protein: ASSLGLAGIGNEQF
D gene: NA; V gene: TRBV6-5; J gene: TRBJ2-7; CDR3 length: 12; CDR3 protein: ASSYVGALNEQY
D gene: NA; V gene: TRBV19; J gene: TRBJ1-2; CDR3 length: 12; CDR3 protein: ASGTPGGEYGYT
D gene: TRBD2; V gene: TRBV6-8; J gene: TRBJ2-7; CDR3 length: 13; CDR3 protein: ASSPGRLVAGEQY
D gene: TRBD1; V gene: TRBV30; J gene: TRBJ2-5; CDR3 length: 10; CDR3 protein: ASTGLQETQY
D gene: NA; V gene: TRBV6-6; J gene: TRBJ2-1; CDR3 length: 11; CDR3 protein: ASSYSSANEQF
D gene: NA; V gene: TRBV13; J gene: TRBJ2-7; CDR3 length: 13; CDR3 protein: ASSLRSSGSYEQY
D gene: NA; V gene: TRBV4-1; J gene: TRBJ1-2; CDR3 length: 15; CDR3 protein: ASSRGRDTEKNYGYT
D gene: TRBD2; V gene: TRBV6-1; J gene: TRBJ2-7; CDR3 length: 16; CDR3 protein: ASSEALIRTSVLGEQY
D gene: TRBD1; V gene: TRBV7-9; J gene: TRBJ2-7; CDR3 length: 11; CDR3 protein: ASSPGGSYEQY